This T cell receptor beta chain was identified in a study of T cell changes during pregnancy in multiple sclerosis (dated by TCRdb to the late 2010s). Concerning the study at large: In women with multiple sclerosis, the researchers looked at how the T cell repertoire shifted as pregnancy progressed.

For this clone: It lacks a known antigen. Per-nucleotide qualities are absent, and no much larger clonotype sits a single base away.

Relative to germline, V is missing 1 base and J is missing 7 bases, with 5 bases of the junction outside any gene match. From the germline V gene (reference sequence), CDR1 is SGHNT and CDR2 is YYREEE. The CDR3 runs 14 residues from the cysteine to the phenylalanine. CDR3 DNA only is kept here, 42 bases in frame from base 1. Preparation of the library involved the immunoSEQ multiplex PCR assay. The table was pulled from immuneACCESS by TCRdb, which kept in-frame rearrangements only. Such tables lose some clones; where checked, under half of the loss comes from unresolved V genes, and the rest has no known cause. The sample yields some 97,000 clones; approximately 90% were counted once. The ten most abundant clones make up 1% to 1.5% of the sample.

The specimen comprised peripheral blood, sampled in the second trimester of pregnancy. The rearranged segments are TRBV5-4 and TRBJ2-1, with TRBD2 matching 7 junction bases. The TCR was taken from a female donor with multiple sclerosis, enrolled in a pregnancy study. The sequenced DNA: TGTGCCAGCAGCTTGTCGATAGCGGGTAATGAGCAGTTCTTC. It encodes CASSLSIAGNEQFF.